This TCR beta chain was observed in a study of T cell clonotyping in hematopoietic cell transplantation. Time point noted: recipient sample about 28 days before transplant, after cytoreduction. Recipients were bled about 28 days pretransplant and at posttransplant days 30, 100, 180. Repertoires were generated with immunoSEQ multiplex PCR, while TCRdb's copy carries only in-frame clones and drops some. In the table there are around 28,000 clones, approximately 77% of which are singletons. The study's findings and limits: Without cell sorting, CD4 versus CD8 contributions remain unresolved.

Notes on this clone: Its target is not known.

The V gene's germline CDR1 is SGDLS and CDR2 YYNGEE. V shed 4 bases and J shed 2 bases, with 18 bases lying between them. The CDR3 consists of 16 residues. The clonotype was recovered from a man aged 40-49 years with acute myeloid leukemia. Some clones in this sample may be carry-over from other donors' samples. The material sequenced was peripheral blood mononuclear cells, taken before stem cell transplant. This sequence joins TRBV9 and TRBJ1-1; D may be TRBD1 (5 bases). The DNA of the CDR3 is TGTGCCAGCAGCCCCCATCAGCCCCAGGGTAACACTGAAGCTTTCTTT. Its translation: CASSPHQPQGNTEAFF.